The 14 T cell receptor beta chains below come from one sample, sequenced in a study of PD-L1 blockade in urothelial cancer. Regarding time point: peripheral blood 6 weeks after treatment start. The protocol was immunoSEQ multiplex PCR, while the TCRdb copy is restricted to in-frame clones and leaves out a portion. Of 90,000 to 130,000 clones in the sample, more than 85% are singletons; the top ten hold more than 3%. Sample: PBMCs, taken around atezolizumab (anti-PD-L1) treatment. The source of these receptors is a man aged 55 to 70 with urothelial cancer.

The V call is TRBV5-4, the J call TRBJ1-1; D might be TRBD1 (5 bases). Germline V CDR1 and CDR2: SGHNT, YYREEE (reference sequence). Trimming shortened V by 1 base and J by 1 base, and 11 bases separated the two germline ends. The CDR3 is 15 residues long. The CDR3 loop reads CASSLLAGQNTEAFF. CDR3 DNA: TGTGCCAGCAGCTTGCTCGCAGGACAGAACACTGAAGCTTTCTTT.

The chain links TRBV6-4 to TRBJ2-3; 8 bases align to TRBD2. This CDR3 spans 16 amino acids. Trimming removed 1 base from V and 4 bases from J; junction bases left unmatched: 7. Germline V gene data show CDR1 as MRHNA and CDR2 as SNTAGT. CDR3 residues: CASSDYFSGDADTQYF. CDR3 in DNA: TGTGCCAGCAGTGACTACTTTAGCGGGGACGCAGATACGCAGTATTTT.

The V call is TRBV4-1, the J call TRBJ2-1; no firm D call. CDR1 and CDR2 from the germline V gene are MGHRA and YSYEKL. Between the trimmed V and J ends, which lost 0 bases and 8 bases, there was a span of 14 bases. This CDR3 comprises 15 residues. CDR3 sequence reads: CASSQEQLSLYEQFF. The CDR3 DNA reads TGCGCCAGCAGCCAAGAACAGTTATCCCTCTATGAGCAGTTCTTC.

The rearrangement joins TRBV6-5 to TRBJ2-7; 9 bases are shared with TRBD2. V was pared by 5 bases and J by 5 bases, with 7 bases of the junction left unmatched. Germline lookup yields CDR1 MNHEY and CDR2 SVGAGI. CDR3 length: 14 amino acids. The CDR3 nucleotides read TGTGCCAGCAGTACAGGGACTAGCTACAACGAGCAGTACTTC. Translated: CASSTGTSYNEQYF.

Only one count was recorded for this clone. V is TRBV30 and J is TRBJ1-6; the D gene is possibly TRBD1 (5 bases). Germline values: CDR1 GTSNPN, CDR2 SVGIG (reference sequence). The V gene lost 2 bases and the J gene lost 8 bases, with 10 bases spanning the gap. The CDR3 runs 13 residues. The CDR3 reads CAWSLSGDSPLHF. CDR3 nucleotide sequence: TGTGCCTGGAGTCTTTCGGGGGATTCACCCCTCCACTTT. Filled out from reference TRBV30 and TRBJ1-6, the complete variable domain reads SQTIHQWPATLVQPVGSPLSLECTVEGTSNPNLYWYRQAAGRGLQLLFYSVGIGQISSEVPQNLSASRPQDRQFILSSKKLLLSDSGFYLCAWSLSGDSPLHFGNGTRLTVT.

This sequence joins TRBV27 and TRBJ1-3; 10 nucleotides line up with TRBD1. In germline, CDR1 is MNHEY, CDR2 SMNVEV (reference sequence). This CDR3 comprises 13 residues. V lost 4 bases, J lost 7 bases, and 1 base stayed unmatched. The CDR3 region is CASSSTGGNTIYF. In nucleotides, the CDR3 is TGTGCCAGCAGTTCGACAGGGGGCAACACCATATATTTT.

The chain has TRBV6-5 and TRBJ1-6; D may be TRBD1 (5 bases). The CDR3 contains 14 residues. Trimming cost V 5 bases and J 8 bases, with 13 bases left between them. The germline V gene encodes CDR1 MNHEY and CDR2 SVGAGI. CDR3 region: CASSLGPGYSPLHF. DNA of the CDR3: TGTGCCAGCAGTCTCGGTCCAGGGTATTCACCCCTCCACTTT.

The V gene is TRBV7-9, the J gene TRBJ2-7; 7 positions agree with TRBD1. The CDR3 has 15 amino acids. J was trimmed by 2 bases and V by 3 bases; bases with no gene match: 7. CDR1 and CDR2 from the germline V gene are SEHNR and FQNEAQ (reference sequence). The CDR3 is CASSFTTGDTYEQYF. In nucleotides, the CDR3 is TGTGCCAGCAGCTTCACCACAGGGGATACCTACGAGCAGTACTTC.

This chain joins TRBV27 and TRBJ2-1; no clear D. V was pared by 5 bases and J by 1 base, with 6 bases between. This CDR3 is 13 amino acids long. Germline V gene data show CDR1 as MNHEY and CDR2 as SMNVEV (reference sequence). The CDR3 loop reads CASSKTSYNEQFF. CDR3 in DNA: TGTGCCAGCAGTAAGACTTCCTACAATGAGCAGTTCTTC.

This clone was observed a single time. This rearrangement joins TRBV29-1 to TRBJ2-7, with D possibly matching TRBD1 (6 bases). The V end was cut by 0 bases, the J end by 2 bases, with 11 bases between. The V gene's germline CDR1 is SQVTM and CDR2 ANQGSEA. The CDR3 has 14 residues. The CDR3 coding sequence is TGCAGCGTTGAAGATTACAGGGTGGCCTACGAGCAGTACTTC. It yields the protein CSVEDYRVAYEQYF.

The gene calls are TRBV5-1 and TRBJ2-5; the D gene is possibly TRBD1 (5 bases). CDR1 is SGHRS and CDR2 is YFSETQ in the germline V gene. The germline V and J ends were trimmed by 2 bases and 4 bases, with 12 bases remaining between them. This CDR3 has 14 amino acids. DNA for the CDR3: TGCGCCAGCAGCTTCGGTCAGGGAAGAGAGACCCAGTACTTC. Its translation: CASSFGQGRETQYF.

The CDR3 loop reads CASSHAGGGDYGYTF. CDR3 in DNA: TGTGCCAGCAGCCATGCTGGGGGGGGCGACTATGGCTACACCTTC. This chain uses TRBV5-6 with TRBJ1-2; TRBD1 might be the D (6 bases). The germline V and J ends were trimmed by 4 bases and 3 bases, with 16 bases remaining between them. From germline, CDR1 is SGHDT and CDR2 YYEEEE. The CDR3 runs 15 residues.

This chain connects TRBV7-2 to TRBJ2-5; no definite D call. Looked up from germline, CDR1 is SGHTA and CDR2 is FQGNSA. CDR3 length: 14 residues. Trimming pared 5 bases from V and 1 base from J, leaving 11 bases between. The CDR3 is CASSRQVGQETQYF. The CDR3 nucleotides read TGTGCCAGCAGCCGCCAGGTGGGCCAAGAGACCCAGTACTTC.

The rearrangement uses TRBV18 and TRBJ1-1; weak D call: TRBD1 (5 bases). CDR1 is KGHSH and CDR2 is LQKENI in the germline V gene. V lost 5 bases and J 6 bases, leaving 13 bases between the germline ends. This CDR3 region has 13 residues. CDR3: CASSFGGSAEAFF. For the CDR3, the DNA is TGTGCCAGCTCATTCGGGGGGTCGGCTGAAGCTTTCTTT.